Following are 15 T cell receptor beta chains from one sample sequenced in a study of response to subunit inactivated influenza vaccine. One entry per CDR3 protein, called by TCRdb with MiXCR from the RT-PCR reads. The sample gives about 500,000 distinct CDR3 sequences, 15% to 20% of which show up once; approximately 3% is in the top ten. This specimen was CD4+ T cells sorted from PBMCs, taken roughly 24 months after vaccination. These receptors originate from a man between 50 and 75 years old who received an inactivated influenza vaccine.

This clonotype was observed a few times. V is TRBV6-5 and J is TRBJ2-7; 13 bases line up with TRBD2. The CDR3 loop spans 16 amino acids. Germline V CDR1 and CDR2: MNHEY, SVGAGI. The V and J ends lost 0 bases and 5 bases, in that order; junction bases with no gene match: 4. This CDR3 is CASSYSRLAGGHEQYF. The CDR3 nucleotides are TGTGCCAGCAGTTACTCGAGACTAGCGGGAGGCCACGAGCAGTACTTC.

There are many counts of this clonotype. This chain links TRBV7-8 with TRBJ1-6, with 7 bases aligning to TRBD1. This CDR3 contains 15 residues. The V gene end was trimmed by 4 bases and the J gene end by 7 bases; junction bases not matched to a gene: 7. CDR1 and CDR2 from the germline V gene are SGHVS and FQNEAQ. The CDR3 spells CASSSETGYNSPLHF. The CDR3, as DNA: TGTGCCAGCAGCTCGGAGACAGGGTACAATTCACCCCTCCACTTT. Based on the CDR3 plus reference TRBV7-8 and TRBJ1-6, the full variable domain is GAGVSQSPRYKVAKRGQDVALRCDPISGHVSLFWYQQALGQGPEFLTYFQNEAQLDKSGLPSDRFFAERPEGSVSTLKIQRTQQEDSAVYLCASSSETGYNSPLHFGNGTRLTVT.

The rearrangement links TRBV12-3 or TRBV12-4 to TRBJ1-6, with D possibly TRBD1 on 5 matching bases. The CDR3 length is 12 residues. The V gene lost 3 bases and the J gene lost 14 bases, with 11 bases spanning the gap. CDR3 DNA: TGTGCCAGCAGTTTCCGGGCAGGGACCCTCCACTTT. It translates to CASSFRAGTLHF.

This clonotype came up many times. This sequence joins TRBV5-1 and TRBJ2-1, with 8 bases lining up with TRBD1. The trim removed 3 bases at V and 8 bases at J, leaving 7 bases unmatched. The CDR3 is made up of 14 amino acids. CDR1 and CDR2 (germline): SGHRS, YFSETQ. CDR3 DNA sequence: TGCGCCAGCAGCTGGACAGGGACGAGCGATGAGCAGTTCTTC. The encoded protein is CASSWTGTSDEQFF.

This clonotype was seen more than once but under ten times. The chain links TRBV28 to TRBJ2-3, with 14 positions matching TRBD2. The V gene's germline CDR1 is MDHEN and CDR2 SYDVKM. After removal of 7 bases from V and 4 bases from J, the junction contained 13 bases not matched to a gene. This CDR3 is built from 18 residues. The CDR3 nucleotides are TGTGCCAGCAACCGACTAGCGGGAGGGAGGGACGTCGCAGATACGCAGTATTTT. It is translated as CASNRLAGGRDVADTQYF.

Ten or more counts support this clonotype. The V gene is TRBV20-1, the J gene TRBJ1-5; D is unclear. Trimming took off 8 bases at V and 1 base at J, with 12 bases between the two ends. Germline V gene data show CDR1 as DFQATT and CDR2 as SNEGSKA (reference sequence). The CDR3 has 13 residues. The CDR3 reads CSSHSGSNQPQHF. CDR3 DNA: TGCAGTTCCCACTCAGGAAGCAATCAGCCCCAGCATTTT.

This clonotype was found a few times. The DNA is omitted, as the CDR3 cannot be located on it reliably, and the CDR3 follows TCRdb's listing. This sequence joins TRBV12-3 or TRBV12-4 and TRBJ2-5; TRBD2 was called by the table and not checked on the DNA. The CDR3 has 15 residues if both end residues are counted. The CDR3 is CASSTGTSFLETQYF.

The gene calls are TRBV7-2 and TRBJ1-6; 7 positions agree with TRBD1. CDR1 and CDR2 (germline): SGHTA, FQGNSA. The junction had 8 bases not matched to a gene; V was cut back by 5 bases and J by 4 bases. This CDR3 comprises 16 residues. In nucleotides, the CDR3 is TGTGCCAGCAGCCCGCGACAGGGAACTTATAATTCACCCCTCCACTTT. This sequence encodes CASSPRQGTYNSPLHF.

A single count supports this clonotype. The rearrangement links TRBV20-1 to TRBJ2-3; D may be TRBD1 (5 bases). Trimming removed 3 bases at V and 4 bases at J, with 8 bases between. Germline loops: CDR1 DFQATT, CDR2 SNEGSKA (reference sequence). The CDR3 consists of 12 residues. The CDR3 DNA reads TGCAGTGCTAGCCTAGGGGCAGATACGCAGTATTTT. Protein product: CSASLGADTQYF.

This clonotype was counted between two and nine times. The chain uses TRBV29-1 and TRBJ2-2; 11 bases are shared with TRBD2. J was trimmed by 6 bases and V by 4 bases; bases with no gene match: 4. The germline CDR1 and CDR2 sequences are SQVTM and ANQGSEA. The CDR3 has 14 residues. The CDR3 region has the DNA TGCAGCGTTGGGCTAGCGGGAGGCTCCGGGGAGCTGTTTTTT. Encoded protein: CSVGLAGGSGELFF.

This clonotype showed up just a few times. The chain couples TRBV12-3 or TRBV12-4 to TRBJ2-7; possibly TRBD1 for D (6 bases). This CDR3 region has 13 residues. Trimming stripped 7 bases from V and 4 bases from J, with 14 bases between. CDR3 protein: CASTWQGKYEQYF. CDR3 DNA: TGTGCCAGCACTTGGCAGGGGAAGTACGAGCAGTACTTC.

A few counts support this clonotype. The chain links TRBV20-1 to TRBJ2-1, with 9 bases that match TRBD2. Trimming at V came to 6 bases and at J to 4 bases, leaving 10 bases not matched to a gene. The CDR3 spans 15 residues. The germline CDR1 and CDR2 sequences are DFQATT and SNEGSKA (reference sequence). The chain's CDR3 is CSAPEVSGSYNEQFF. As DNA, the CDR3 is TGCAGTGCCCCGGAGGTTAGCGGGAGTTACAATGAGCAGTTCTTC.

Comment on this clonotype: Germline is not matched at one junction end, which may reflect a read error. V gene TRBV9 combines with J gene TRBJ2-1; D possibly corresponds to TRBD2 (7 bases). This CDR3 is built from 15 residues. Looked up from germline, CDR1 is SGDLS and CDR2 is YYNGEE. The CDR3 DNA follows: TGTACCAGCAGCGTAGGGGGAGGGAGGTTTGATGAGCAGTTCTTC. Protein sequence: CTSSVGGGRFDEQFF.

This rearrangement joins TRBV3-1 to TRBJ2-5; 8 nucleotides match TRBD2. The CDR3 covers 15 residues. Germline V gene lookup returns CDR1 LGHDT and CDR2 YNNKEL (reference sequence). The J segment lost 9 bases and the V segment lost 3 bases, leaving 12 bases of the junction unmatched. In DNA, the CDR3 is TGTGCCAGCAGCCAGTCAAGCGGGAGAGGATCGGCCCAGTACTTC. Protein product: CASSQSSGRGSAQYF.

Points on this clonotype: A junction end diverges from the germline sequence, so it may reflect a read error. The rearrangement joins TRBV5-6 to TRBJ2-7; 8 bases are a match to TRBD1. Germline loops: CDR1 SGHDT, CDR2 YYEEEE. CDR3 size: 16 residues. The CDR3 loop is CASSSPLKDRTGRVLF. CDR3 nucleotide sequence: TGTGCCAGCAGCTCCCCACTCAAGGATCGGACAGGGAGAGTTCTCTTC.